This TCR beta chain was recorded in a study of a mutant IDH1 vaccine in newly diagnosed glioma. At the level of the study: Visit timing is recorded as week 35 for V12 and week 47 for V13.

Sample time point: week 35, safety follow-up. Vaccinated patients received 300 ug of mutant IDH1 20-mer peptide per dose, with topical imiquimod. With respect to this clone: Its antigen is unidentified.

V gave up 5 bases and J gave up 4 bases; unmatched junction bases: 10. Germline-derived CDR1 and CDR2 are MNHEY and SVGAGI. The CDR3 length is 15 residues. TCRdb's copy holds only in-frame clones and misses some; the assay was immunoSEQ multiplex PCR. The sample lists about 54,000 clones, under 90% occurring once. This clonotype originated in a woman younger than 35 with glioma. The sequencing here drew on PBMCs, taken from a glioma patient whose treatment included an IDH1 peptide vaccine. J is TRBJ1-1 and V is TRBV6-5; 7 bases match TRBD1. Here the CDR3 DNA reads TGTGCCAGCAGTCGAGGGGTTACAGGGGTCACTGAAGCTTTCTTT. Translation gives CASSRGVTGVTEAFF.